This is a list of T cell receptor beta chains from one sample in a study of T cell responses to AZD1222 COVID-19 vaccine. The method was immunoSEQ multiplex PCR; TCRdb's version includes in-frame clones alone and lacks a portion of them. The sample gives about 94,000 clones, approximately 88% of which show up once; 9% to 13% is in the top ten. Specimen: peripheral blood, collected 28 days after the second AZD1222 dose. The receptors were gathered from an adult who received the AZD1222 COVID-19 vaccine. CDR3s include the opening cysteine and the closing phenylalanine or tryptophan. Each record gives: CDR3 protein, CDR3 DNA, clone size, CDR3 length, J gene, D gene, V gene. The D gene is left open where the match is weak. Only some rows state a clone size, as once, few, many or a class for expanded clones.

CASSLGQGGETQYF | TGTGCCAGCAGCCTTGGACAGGGAGGGGAGACCCAGTACTTC | NA | 14 | TRBJ2-5 | NA | TRBV11-2
CASSVGRTPNSPLHF | TGTGCCAGCAGCGTAGGCCGGACCCCAAATTCACCCCTCCACTTT | NA | 15 | TRBJ1-6 | NA | TRBV9
CAISEPGDSGNTIYF | TGTGCCATCAGTGAGCCGGGGGATTCTGGAAACACCATATATTTT | NA | 15 | TRBJ1-3 | NA | TRBV10-3
CASSAQGHEQYF | TGTGCCAGTAGTGCACAGGGGCACGAGCAGTACTTC | NA | 12 | TRBJ2-7 | TRBD1 | TRBV19
CASSPVVDNYGYTF | TGTGCCAGCTCACCGGTTGTTGATAACTATGGCTACACCTTC | NA | 14 | TRBJ1-2 | NA | TRBV18
CASSFSGVSSPLHF | TGTGCCAGCAGTTTTTCCGGGGTGAGTTCACCCCTCCACTTT | NA | 14 | TRBJ1-6 | NA | TRBV28
CAWRGQGWDGYTF | TGTGCCTGGAGGGGACAGGGCTGGGATGGCTACACCTTC | NA | 13 | TRBJ1-2 | TRBD1 | TRBV30
CASSSTGGRSQPQHF | TGTGCCAGCTCATCGACAGGCGGTCGTTCTCAGCCCCAGCATTTT | NA | 15 | TRBJ1-5 | NA | TRBV18
CASSPIGILQGALAKNIQYF | TGTGCCAGTAGCCCCATAGGAATACTACAGGGCGCTCTAGCCAAAAACATTCAGTACTTC | NA | 20 | TRBJ2-4 | NA | TRBV19
CASSPPNSNYGYTF | TGCGCCAGCAGCCCCCCAAACAGTAACTATGGCTACACCTTC | NA | 14 | TRBJ1-2 | NA | TRBV5-1
CASSLSLRAPYGYTF | TGTGCCAGCAGCTTATCGTTACGGGCCCCCTATGGCTACACCTTC | NA | 15 | TRBJ1-2 | NA | TRBV7-2
CASRYGTAEKLFF | TGTGCCAGCAGATACGGGACAGCTGAAAAACTGTTTTTT | NA | 13 | TRBJ1-4 | TRBD1 | TRBV12-3/TRBV12-4
CSVTLAGGLRYNEQFF | TGCAGCGTTACACTAGCGGGGGGCCTCCGATACAATGAGCAGTTCTTC | few | 16 | TRBJ2-1 | TRBD2 | TRBV29-1
CSAREDGYTF | TGCAGTGCTAGGGAGGACGGCTACACCTTC | NA | 10 | TRBJ1-2 | NA | TRBV20-1
CASRSSGDGNQPQHF | TGTGCCAGCAGGTCCTCGGGGGATGGCAATCAGCCCCAGCATTTT | NA | 15 | TRBJ1-5 | NA | TRBV6-5
CAISANRGDNQPQHF | TGTGCCATCAGTGCTAACAGGGGCGATAATCAGCCCCAGCATTTT | NA | 15 | TRBJ1-5 | TRBD1 | TRBV10-3
CASSYSTRGNYEQYF | TGTGCCAGCAGTTACTCGACCAGGGGGAACTACGAGCAGTACTTC | NA | 15 | TRBJ2-7 | TRBD1 | TRBV6-5
CASSSPGRAYNEQFF | TGTGCCAGCAGCTCGCCGGGACGCGCCTACAATGAGCAGTTCTTC | NA | 15 | TRBJ2-1 | NA | TRBV27
CASSLTGGNTEAFF | TGCGCCAGCAGCTTGACAGGGGGCAACACTGAAGCTTTCTTT | few | 14 | TRBJ1-1 | TRBD1 | TRBV5-1